One and the same sample provided the 30 T cell receptor beta chains below, sequenced in a study of cytomegalovirus exposure and HLA in healthy donors. Here immunoSEQ multiplex PCR was the method, and the copy in TCRdb shows in-frame clones only, minus some. Of 110,000 or so clones detected, around 88% appear once; the ten largest clones hold 4% to 6%. The sample comprised PBMCs. These receptors were collected from a man between 18 and 35 years old in good health and CMV-seronegative.

The chain joins TRBV6-5 to TRBJ1-2; TRBD1 matches at 9 bases. This CDR3 is built from 15 residues. Germline V CDR1 and CDR2: MNHEY, SVGAGI. Trimming took 6 bases from V and 8 from J; bases not matched to a gene: 13. The CDR3 here is CASSTGQGYRTGYTF. Here the CDR3 DNA reads TGTGCCAGCAGCACGGGACAGGGCTACAGGACGGGCTACACCTTC.

V and J are TRBV30 and TRBJ2-5, with a weak D call TRBD1 (5 bases). V was trimmed by 2 bases and J by 0 bases, leaving 16 bases between them. CDR1 is GTSNPN, CDR2 SVGIG, per germline (reference sequence). This CDR3 has 16 amino acids. Written as DNA, the CDR3 is TGTGCCTGGAGTTTCCCACGACAGCCTTACCAAGAGACCCAGTACTTC. The encoded protein is CAWSFPRQPYQETQYF.

The chain couples TRBV27 to TRBJ2-3; D possibly corresponds to TRBD2 (6 bases). Germline loops: CDR1 MNHEY, CDR2 SMNVEV (reference sequence). The V end lost 2 bases, the J end lost 2 bases, and 11 bases lay between the germline ends. The CDR3 sequence is 15 residues long. CDR3 coding DNA: TGTGCCAGCAGTTTACGGGGGATAGACACAGATACGCAGTATTTT. This encodes CASSLRGIDTDTQYF.

The chain links TRBV5-8 to TRBJ2-6; TRBD1 matches 8 bases. The CDR3 totals 16 residues. Losses at the gene ends were 4 bases for V and 2 bases for J; bases not matched to a gene: 5. Germline V lookup: CDR1 SGHTS, CDR2 YDEGEE. CDR3 amino acids: CASSQDRVPGANVLTF. DNA for the CDR3: TGTGCCAGCAGCCAGGACAGGGTGCCTGGGGCCAACGTCCTGACTTTC.

Comments on this clone: This same CDR3 is encoded by further DNA sequences in the sample. In DNA form, the CDR3 reads TGCAGCGTTGATGGGGGGACCTACAATGAGCAGTTCTTC. Protein product: CSVDGGTYNEQFF. This rearrangement joins TRBV29-1 to TRBJ2-1, with a weak D call TRBD2 (6 bases). CDR1 and CDR2 (germline): SQVTM, ANQGSEA. The CDR3 consists of 13 residues. The V end was cut by 3 bases, the J end by 2 bases, with 8 bases between.

The chain carries TRBV11-3 and TRBJ2-1; D perhaps matches TRBD2 (6 bases). CDR3 length equals 15 residues. V was clipped by 7 bases and J by 1 base, with 14 bases between them. The V gene's germline CDR1 is SGHNT and CDR2 YENEEA. CDR3 DNA sequence: TGTGCCAGCATCCCTCCGGGGGTTTCCTACAATGAGCAGTTCTTC. It translates to CASIPPGVSYNEQFF. Looking up the rest from reference TRBV11-3 and TRBJ2-1 gives the full variable domain: EAGVVQSPRYKIIEKKQPVAFWCNPISGHNTLYWYLQNLGQGPELLIRYENEEAVDDSQLPKDRFSAERLKGVDSTLKIQPAELGDSAVYLCASIPPGVSYNEQFFGPGTRLTVL.

This clone appeared once. The gene calls are TRBV9 and TRBJ2-1; D remains unclear. This CDR3 spans 12 amino acids. CDR1 and CDR2 from the germline V gene are SGDLS and YYNGEE. V was shortened by 4 bases and J by 7 bases, with 9 bases between the two germline ends. The CDR3 DNA is TGTGCCAGCAGCCTAGGGCCAAATGAGCAGTTCTTC. This sequence encodes CASSLGPNEQFF.

The chain has TRBV30 and TRBJ1-1; tentatively, D is TRBD1 (5 bases). CDR1 and CDR2 (germline): GTSNPN, SVGIG (reference sequence). The CDR3 runs to 13 residues. V was trimmed by 2 bases and J by 5 bases, leaving 12 bases between them. The CDR3 is CAWSIGEGTEAFF. The CDR3, as DNA: TGTGCCTGGAGTATAGGGGAGGGGACTGAAGCTTTCTTT.

The chain recombines TRBV11-3 with TRBJ2-1; 8 bases match TRBD1. This CDR3 has 15 residues. V shed 5 bases, J shed 0 bases, and the junction held 3 bases outside the gene matches. Looked up from germline, CDR1 is SGHNT and CDR2 is YENEEA. The CDR3 DNA reads as TGTGCCAGCAGCCAGGGGGCTAGCTCCTACAATGAGCAGTTCTTC. Protein: CASSQGASSYNEQFF.

The chain combines TRBV19 with TRBJ1-1, with D possibly TRBD1 on 5 matching bases. The V and J ends lost 6 bases and 8 bases respectively, with 16 bases between them. This CDR3 is built from 13 residues. The germline V gene has CDR1 LNHDA and CDR2 SQIVND (reference sequence). CDR3 region: CASSHPGGIEAFF. In DNA form, the CDR3 reads TGTGCCAGTAGCCATCCGGGGGGGATCGAAGCTTTCTTT.

The V call is TRBV5-4, the J call TRBJ1-4; weak D call: TRBD1 (6 bases). Germline V gene sequence: CDR1 SGHNT, CDR2 YYREEE (reference sequence). The CDR3 is 13 residues long. V lost 1 base and J lost 7, with 8 bases in between. CDR3 sequence (DNA): TGTGCCAGCAGCTTGAGGGGGGGTGAAAAACTGTTTTTT. Protein: CASSLRGGEKLFF.

The chain has TRBV7-9 and TRBJ2-5; 11 bases are shared with TRBD2. V was clipped by 7 bases and J by 2 bases; unmatched bases: 12. This CDR3 spans 17 amino acids. From germline, CDR1 is SEHNR and CDR2 FQNEAQ (reference sequence). This CDR3 is CASTQAAGTSGQETQYF. CDR3 nucleotides: TGTGCCAGCACCCAGGCTGCGGGGACTAGCGGACAAGAGACCCAGTACTTC.

The V and J genes are TRBV9 and TRBJ1-4; 7 bases map to TRBD1. V trimming: 0 bases; J trimming: 7 bases; junction bases outside the gene matches: 6. Germline CDR1 is SGDLS and CDR2 is YYNGEE. The CDR3 runs 15 residues. CDR3 in DNA: TGTGCCAGCAGCGTAGGCGGGACAGTTACTGAAAAACTGTTTTTT. Its translation is CASSVGGTVTEKLFF.

J is TRBJ2-1 and V is TRBV5-4; 8 bases map to TRBD2. CDR3 size: 14 residues. Germline V lookup: CDR1 SGHNT, CDR2 YYREEE (reference sequence). The V gene end was trimmed by 0 bases and the J gene end by 9 bases; junction bases not matched to a gene: 5. This chain's CDR3 is CASSLGREGVEQFF. In nucleotides, the CDR3 is TGTGCCAGCAGCTTGGGTCGGGAGGGCGTTGAGCAGTTCTTC.

The chain carries TRBV6-1 and TRBJ1-1; D may be TRBD1 (5 bases). The length of the CDR3 is 14 residues. V was cut by 2 bases and J by 0 bases, with 7 bases left in between. Germline-derived CDR1 and CDR2 are MNHNS and SASEGT. This CDR3 is CASSENRLNTEAFF. The CDR3 region has the DNA TGTGCCAGCAGTGAAAACAGGCTGAACACTGAAGCTTTCTTT.

This rearrangement joins TRBV15 to TRBJ2-3; 13 bases are shared with TRBD2. Per the germline V gene, CDR1 is LNHNV and CDR2 is YYDKDF (reference sequence). The V segment lost 5 bases and the J segment 0 bases; nucleotides outside the gene matches: 14. CDR3 length: 20 amino acids. The CDR3 is CATSEGTPGLAGLSTDTQYF. The CDR3 bases are TGTGCCACCAGCGAAGGAACCCCGGGACTAGCGGGACTTAGCACAGATACGCAGTATTTT. The full variable domain, with the rest looked up from reference TRBV15 and TRBJ2-3, is DAMVIQNPRYQVTQFGKPVTLSCSQTLNHNVMYWYQQKSSQAPKLLFHYYDKDFNNEADTPDNFQSRRPNTSFCFLDIRSPGLGDTAMYLCATSEGTPGLAGLSTDTQYFGPGTRLTVL.

Comments on this clone: A junction boundary mismatches the germline segment, possibly from a read error. The J gene is TRBJ2-2, the V gene TRBV5-1; possibly TRBD2 for D (6 bases). This CDR3 spans 15 amino acids. Germline CDR1 SGHRS, CDR2 YFSETQ. CDR3 sequence reads: CASRSARENPGELFF. CDR3 nucleotides: TGCGCCAGCAGATCCGCACGGGAGAACCCCGGGGAGCTGTTTTTT.

CDR3 bases: TGTGCCAGTAGTATCGGGGGTGGCTACACCTTC. This encodes CASSIGGGYTF. V usage is TRBV19 and J usage is TRBJ1-2; possible D gene TRBD1, 5 bases. The CDR3 runs 11 residues. Per the germline V gene, CDR1 is LNHDA and CDR2 is SQIVND (reference sequence). Deletions cut 3 bases from V and 7 bases from J, with 6 bases between.

The chain links TRBV5-1 to TRBJ1-4, with 9 nucleotides matching TRBD1. Germline V CDR1 and CDR2: SGHRS, YFSETQ. Trimming took 0 bases from V and 6 from J; bases not matched to a gene: 6. The CDR3 totals 16 residues. The CDR3 DNA follows: TGCGCCAGCAGCTTGGTGGGGGACAGGGTGGATGAAAAACTGTTTTTT. Its protein product is CASSLVGDRVDEKLFF.

The chain is built from TRBV5-1 and TRBJ2-5, with TRBD1 matching 9 bases. V was clipped by 2 bases and J by 4 bases; unmatched bases: 6. The CDR3 has 15 amino acids. Germline CDR1 and CDR2: SGHRS and YFSETQ. The CDR3 here is CASSFGQGKGETQYF. In DNA form, the CDR3 reads TGCGCCAGCAGCTTTGGACAGGGGAAGGGAGAGACCCAGTACTTC.

The chain uses TRBV11-2 and TRBJ1-1; the match to TRBD1 covers 7 bases. This CDR3 comprises 14 residues. The germline gives CDR1 SGHAT, CDR2 FQNNGV. The V gene end was trimmed by 4 bases and the J gene end by 6 bases; junction bases not matched to a gene: 8. The CDR3 DNA sequence: TGTGCCAGCAGCTCACTCCGGGACAGCCCTGAAGCTTTCTTT. Its protein product is CASSSLRDSPEAFF. Full variable domain (remainder filled in from reference TRBV11-2 and TRBJ1-1): EAGVAQSPRYKIIEKRQSVAFWCNPISGHATLYWYQQILGQGPKLLIQFQNNGVVDDSQLPKDRFSAERLKGVDSTLKIQPAKLEDSAVYLCASSSLRDSPEAFFGQGTRLTVV.

The chain has TRBV5-1 and TRBJ2-4; D is possibly TRBD2 (5 bases). Germline V lookup: CDR1 SGHRS, CDR2 YFSETQ. Trimming cost V 3 bases and J 0 bases, with 13 bases left between them. The CDR3 length is 16 residues. Here the CDR3 reads CASSSGLTLAKNIQYF. The CDR3, as DNA: TGCGCCAGCAGCTCCGGACTGACCCTAGCCAAAAACATTCAGTACTTC. The full variable domain, in which reference TRBV5-1 and TRBJ2-4 provide the parts outside the CDR3, is KAGVTQTPRYLIKTRGQQVTLSCSPISGHRSVSWYQQTPGQGLQFLFEYFSETQRNKGNFPGRFSGRQFSNSRSEMNVSTLELGDSALYLCASSSGLTLAKNIQYFGAGTRLSVL.

V gene TRBV5-1 combines with J gene TRBJ2-1; D remains ambiguous. Trimming pared 4 bases from V and 5 bases from J, leaving 7 bases between. CDR1 is SGHRS and CDR2 is YFSETQ in the germline V gene. CDR3 length: 12 amino acids. The CDR3 DNA sequence: TGCGCCAGCAGCCTACCCCACAATGAGCAGTTCTTC. Amino acids: CASSLPHNEQFF.

The rearrangement joins TRBV27 to TRBJ1-1; D might be TRBD1 (5 bases). Trimming stripped 5 bases from V and 5 bases from J, with 12 bases between. Germline CDR1 and CDR2: MNHEY and SMNVEV (reference sequence). CDR3 length: 13 amino acids. For the CDR3, the DNA is TGTGCCAGCAGTATTGGGGCGGGAACTGAAGCTTTCTTT. It is translated as CASSIGAGTEAFF.

J is TRBJ1-1 and V is TRBV29-1, with D unclear. The CDR3 is 13 residues long. Germline CDR1 is SQVTM and CDR2 is ANQGSEA. The ends were cut back, 5 bases at V and 2 bases at J, with 12 bases in the middle. CDR3 protein: CSVHKGANTEAFF. The CDR3, as DNA: TGCAGCGTTCACAAGGGAGCTAACACTGAAGCTTTCTTT.

This clone occurred a few times. Additional DNA sequences in this sample encode the identical CDR3. V usage is TRBV5-1 and J usage is TRBJ2-7; 7 bases map to TRBD1. The CDR3 runs 14 residues. V shed 0 bases and J 3 bases; nucleotides not matched to a gene: 3. From germline, CDR1 is SGHRS and CDR2 YFSETQ. CDR3 DNA sequence: TGCGCCAGCAGCTTGGGAGGGGGCAGCTACGAGCAGTACTTC. Translation: CASSLGGGSYEQYF.

The J gene is TRBJ2-2, the V gene TRBV29-1; the match to TRBD2 covers 13 bases. The CDR3 consists of 16 residues. Germline values: CDR1 SQVTM, CDR2 ANQGSEA. The ends lost 3 bases at V and 5 bases at J; junction bases unmatched: 6. CDR3 in amino acids: CSVDGGTSGATGELFF. Here the CDR3 DNA reads TGCAGCGTTGACGGCGGGACTAGCGGGGCTACCGGGGAGCTGTTTTTT.

The chain employs TRBV15 and TRBJ2-3, with TRBD2 matching over 13 bases. The CDR3 contains 18 residues. Germline CDR1 LNHNV, CDR2 YYDKDF (reference sequence). The trim removed 0 bases at V and 4 bases at J, leaving 7 bases unmatched. In nucleotides, the CDR3 is TGTGCCACCAGCAGAGAACCGGGACTAGCGGGAATCCCAGATACGCAGTATTTT. It encodes CATSREPGLAGIPDTQYF.

This clone has just one count. The gene calls are TRBV4-2 and TRBJ2-7, with D tentatively TRBD1 (6 bases). V was shortened by 1 base and J by 4 bases, with 14 bases between the two germline ends. CDR1 and CDR2 (germline): LGHNA, YNFKEQ. CDR3 length equals 15 residues. The CDR3 DNA sequence: TGTGCCAGCAGCCAAGGGAAGGGGGTAGTGTACGAGCAGTACTTC. As protein: CASSQGKGVVYEQYF.

The CDR3 DNA reads TGTGCCAGCAGTTCGTCGGGGGAGACCCAGTACTTC. Its protein product is CASSSSGETQYF. V usage is TRBV2 and J usage is TRBJ2-5; a weak D match, TRBD2 (5 bases). This CDR3 is built from 12 residues. The germline gives CDR1 SNHLY, CDR2 FYNNEI. V was clipped by 5 bases and J by 5 bases, with 9 bases between them. Supplemented by reference TRBV2 and TRBJ2-5, the full variable domain reads EPEVTQTPSHQVTQMGQEVILRCVPISNHLYFYWYRQILGQKVEFLVSFYNNEISEKSEIFDDQFSVERPDGSNFTLKIRSTKLEDSAMYFCASSSSGETQYFGPGTRLLVL.